The 14 T cell receptor beta chains presented below share a single source sample, sequenced in a study of shared clonotypes between healthy human individuals. The method was immunoSEQ multiplex PCR; TCRdb's version includes in-frame clones alone and lacks a portion of them. Here the sample spans 450,000 to 500,000 clones, 76% being singletons. Sequencing was carried out using PBMCs. Receptors were obtained from a woman aged 40 to 49 in good health. Some clones in this sample may be carry-over from other donors' samples.

This chain uses TRBV15 with TRBJ1-2; unclear D gene. The CDR3 loop spans 15 amino acids. Germline assignment: CDR1 LNHNV and CDR2 YYDKDF (reference sequence). The ends were cut back, 0 bases at V and 4 bases at J, with 12 bases in the middle. CDR3 loop: CATSRDRGQPYGYTF. CDR3 DNA: TGTGCCACCAGCAGAGATCGGGGTCAACCCTATGGCTACACCTTC.

The V and J genes are TRBV5-1 and TRBJ1-1; D unresolved. Trimming cost V 1 base and J 6 bases, with 7 bases left between them. CDR1 and CDR2 (germline): SGHRS, YFSETQ. CDR3 length: 12 amino acids. CDR3 DNA: TGCGCCAGCAGCTTGTACGGAGCTGAAGCTTTCTTT. This gives the protein CASSLYGAEAFF. Full variable domain (remainder filled in from reference TRBV5-1 and TRBJ1-1): KAGVTQTPRYLIKTRGQQVTLSCSPISGHRSVSWYQQTPGQGLQFLFEYFSETQRNKGNFPGRFSGRQFSNSRSEMNVSTLELGDSALYLCASSLYGAEAFFGQGTRLTVV.

The chain joins TRBV7-3 to TRBJ2-5; D is perhaps TRBD1 (6 bases). Germline CDR1 and CDR2: SGHTA and FQGTGA. V lost 5 bases, J lost 2 bases, and 12 bases lay in between. The CDR3 has 14 residues. The CDR3 DNA follows: TGTGCCAGCAGCCCCCAGGGGATTCAAGAGACCCAGTACTTC. It translates to CASSPQGIQETQYF.

This chain connects TRBV27 to TRBJ2-7; TRBD1 matches at 9 bases. The V gene end was trimmed by 6 bases and the J gene end by 3 bases; junction bases not matched to a gene: 3. Germline V gene data show CDR1 as MNHEY and CDR2 as SMNVEV (reference sequence). The CDR3 has 13 residues. CDR3 residues: CASSRDRDYEQYF. The CDR3 region has the DNA TGTGCCAGCAGCCGGGACAGGGACTACGAGCAGTACTTC.

This clone was counted once. V and J are TRBV2 and TRBJ2-5; a possible D gene is TRBD2 (6 bases). Germline lookup yields CDR1 SNHLY and CDR2 FYNNEI. Trimming cost V 0 bases and J 5 bases, with 16 bases left between them. The CDR3 is made up of 16 amino acids. The CDR3 spells CASSEAIRGFGETQYF. The CDR3 nucleotides are TGTGCCAGCAGTGAAGCTATTCGGGGGTTCGGGGAGACCCAGTACTTC.

This clone has just one count. The chain carries TRBV5-1 and TRBJ2-1, with D possibly being TRBD1 or TRBD2 (5 bases each). Germline V CDR1 and CDR2: SGHRS, YFSETQ. CDR3 length: 15 residues. The V and J ends lost 1 base and 3 bases respectively, with 11 bases between them. CDR3: CASSLTGPLYNEQFF. Here the CDR3 DNA reads TGCGCCAGCAGCTTGACGGGGCCCCTCTACAATGAGCAGTTCTTC.

This sequence joins TRBV19 and TRBJ2-3; D may be TRBD2 (5 bases). CDR1 is LNHDA and CDR2 is SQIVND in the germline V gene (reference sequence). The V end was cut by 1 base, the J end by 0 bases, with 8 bases between. The CDR3 loop spans 15 amino acids. CDR3 region: CASSIVPGSTDTQYF. The CDR3 bases are TGTGCCAGTAGTATAGTTCCGGGGAGCACAGATACGCAGTATTTT.

The V and J genes are TRBV25-1 and TRBJ1-4; no clear D. The V gene lost 0 bases and the J gene lost 7 bases, with 12 bases spanning the gap. This CDR3 is built from 15 residues. Germline values: CDR1 MGHDK, CDR2 SYGVNS. The CDR3 protein is CASSEYAGAGEKLFF. The DNA for the CDR3 is TGTGCCAGCAGTGAATATGCGGGTGCGGGTGAAAAACTGTTTTTT. The variable domain in full, completed from reference TRBV25-1 and TRBJ1-4, reads EADIYQTPRYLVIGTGKKITLECSQTMGHDKMYWYQQDPGMELHLIHYSYGVNSTEKGDLSSESTVSRIRTEHFPLTLESARPSHTSQYLCASSEYAGAGEKLFFGSGTQLSVL.

A few counts support this clone. This sequence joins TRBV2 and TRBJ2-7; tentative D call: TRBD1 (5 bases). CDR3 length: 14 residues. Looked up from germline, CDR1 is SNHLY and CDR2 is FYNNEI. Trimming pared 6 bases from V and 2 bases from J, leaving 14 bases between. CDR3 nucleotides: TGTGCCAGCAGGCAAAGACAGTCCACCTACGAGCAGTACTTC. Its translation is CASRQRQSTYEQYF.

The chain uses TRBV4-3 and TRBJ1-2, with a tentative D call TRBD1 (5 bases). The CDR3 loop spans 17 amino acids. V lost 1 base to trimming and J lost 4 bases, with 19 bases between them. Germline V CDR1 and CDR2: LGHNA, YSLEER. The CDR3 DNA reads TGCGCCAGCAGCCAAGGATTCCGGGGGGAGGTTAGCTATGGCTACACCTTC. Translating it yields CASSQGFRGEVSYGYTF.

This clone showed up just a few times. J is TRBJ2-5 and V is TRBV29-1; D possibly matches TRBD1 or TRBD2 (5 bases each). Per germline, CDR1 SQVTM and CDR2 ANQGSEA. The CDR3 runs to 12 residues. V was trimmed by 6 bases and J by 6 bases, leaving 14 bases between them. CDR3 DNA: TGCAGCGTCGTGGGGGTCAGCAAGACCCAGTACTTC. Translated: CSVVGVSKTQYF.

The chain is built from TRBV13 and TRBJ1-4; no reliable D call. Trimming cost V 2 bases and J 5 bases, with 3 bases left between them. CDR1 is PRHDT and CDR2 is FYEKMQ in the germline V gene (reference sequence). CDR3 length: 12 amino acids. In DNA, the CDR3 is TGTGCCAGCAGCTTACGAAATGAAAAACTGTTTTTT. Its protein product is CASSLRNEKLFF.

The chain has TRBV11-3 and TRBJ2-3; maybe TRBD2 (5 bases). CDR3 length: 14 residues. Trimming pared 5 bases from V and 0 bases from J, leaving 9 bases between. Per germline, CDR1 SGHNT and CDR2 YENEEA. The CDR3 coding sequence is TGTGCCAGCAGCCCCTGGGAGAGCACAGATACGCAGTATTTT. The encoded protein is CASSPWESTDTQYF.

This chain joins TRBV6-1 and TRBJ1-1, with D hard to call. Trimming pared 10 bases from V and 1 base from J, leaving 13 bases between. The length of the CDR3 is 13 residues. Germline V lookup: CDR1 MNHNS, CDR2 SASEGT. The CDR3 region is CATSYAENTEAFF. CDR3 in DNA: TGTGCCACCTCCTACGCCGAGAACACTGAAGCTTTCTTT.